This is a list of T cell receptor beta chains from one sample in a study of blood T cell repertoires in COVID-19. The assay was immunoSEQ multiplex PCR, and TCRdb's table has in-frame clones only and misses some. The table records 95,000 to 100,000 clones, more than 75% of them present only once. The specimen sequenced was peripheral blood. All receptors come from a woman aged 25 to 39 with acute or convalescent COVID-19. The CDR3 runs from the conserved cysteine through the conserved F or W. A D gene is named only where the DNA matches it firmly. The size entry is marked missing in some rows and otherwise reads once, few, many or a size class.

j_call clone_size d_call v_call cdr3_nt cdr3_aa
TRBJ1-5 . . TRBV15 TGTGCCACCAGCAGGGCCGGGAGGGATCAGCCCCAGCATTTT CATSRAGRDQPQHF
TRBJ1-5 . TRBD1 TRBV5-1 TGCGCCAGCAGCCCAGAGGGACAGGCAGGGCAGCCCCAGCATTTT CASSPEGQAGQPQHF
TRBJ1-1 once TRBD1 TRBV10-2 TGCGCCAGCAGTAGACAGGGCTCTGAAGCTTTCTTT CASSRQGSEAFF
TRBJ1-2 . . TRBV30 TGTGCCTGGAGTGCACAGGGAAACTATGGCTACACCTTC CAWSAQGNYGYTF
TRBJ1-1 once TRBD1 TRBV5-1 TGCGCCAGCAGCTTGAGGGTGGCAGGGGGCCCGAACACTGAAGCTTTCTTT CASSLRVAGGPNTEAFF
TRBJ1-1 few . TRBV24-1 TGTGCCACCCCGAACACAGGTTTGAACACTGAAGCTTTCTTT CATPNTGLNTEAFF
TRBJ2-7 . . TRBV20-1 TGCAGTGCTAGTCTACTGACCTACGAGCAGTACTTC CSASLLTYEQYF
TRBJ1-4 . . TRBV3-1/TRBV3-2 TGTGCCAGCAGCCAAAAGGCGGCTAGGAAGGTAACTAATGAAAAACTGTTTTTT CASSQKAARKVTNEKLFF
TRBJ2-3 . . TRBV9 TGTGCCAGCAGCGTAGGTCTGAGCTCCGCCGCCACAGATACGCAGTATTTT CASSVGLSSAATDTQYF
TRBJ2-7 . TRBD1 TRBV5-1 TGCGCCAGCAGCCCAAACGTCGGGACAGGGATTTACGAGCAGTACTTC CASSPNVGTGIYEQYF
TRBJ1-2 . . TRBV2 TGTGCCGGCGGGGGGAAAGTGATGGACTATGGCTACACCTTC CAGGGKVMDYGYTF
TRBJ1-5 . . TRBV11-2 TGTGCCAGCAGCTTAGGAACAGGGTGGGACAATCAGCCCCAGCATTTT CASSLGTGWDNQPQHF
TRBJ1-3 . TRBD1 TRBV29-1 TGCAGCGTTGAAGACCCGGGGACAGGGGTTAGGGACACCATATATTTT CSVEDPGTGVRDTIYF
TRBJ1-5 . TRBD1 TRBV2 TGTGCCAGTCTCGAAGACGGGGCAGGGGGCTATAGCAATCAGCCCCAGCATTTT CASLEDGAGGYSNQPQHF
TRBJ2-3 . . TRBV4-1 TGCGCCAGCAGCCAAACGGGGAGTATAGATACGCAGTATTTT CASSQTGSIDTQYF
TRBJ2-7 . . TRBV28 TGTGCCAGCAGCGATGGCAGCTACGAGCAGTACTTC CASSDGSYEQYF
TRBJ2-1 . TRBD2 TRBV9 TGTGCCAGCAGCCCCCCCACCCCTGGCGGGGGTGTCTACAATGAGCAGTTCTTC CASSPPTPGGGVYNEQFF
TRBJ2-3 . . TRBV4-1 TGCGCCAGCAGCCAAGAGGGAGGTCCAGATACGCAGTATTTT CASSQEGGPDTQYF
TRBJ2-1 . . TRBV11-2 TGTGCCAGCAGCCCATTAGAGGAGCAGTTCTTC CASSPLEEQFF
TRBJ2-1 . . TRBV9 TGTGCCAGCAGCGTAGGGACAAACAATGAGCAGTTCTTC CASSVGTNNEQFF
TRBJ2-1 . TRBD1 TRBV28 TGTGCCAGCAAACGGGACAGGGGTCACTTCGATGAGCAGTTCTTC CASKRDRGHFDEQFF
TRBJ1-1 . . TRBV18 TGTGCCAGCTCACTAGGGGGGGGAAACACTGAAGCTTTCTTT CASSLGGGNTEAFF
TRBJ2-6 . TRBD1 TRBV19 TGTGCCAGTAGTATAGAGGGGACAGAATTAACCAACGTCCTGACTTTC CASSIEGTELTNVLTF
TRBJ1-4 . TRBD1 TRBV7-9 TGTGCCAGCAGCCAGCTGACAGGGAATGAAAAACTGTTTTTT CASSQLTGNEKLFF
TRBJ2-2 . . TRBV2 TGTGCCAGCACCCCCCTTGGGGGGAACGGGGAGCTGTTTTTT CASTPLGGNGELFF
TRBJ1-6 . TRBD1 TRBV18 TGTGCCAGCTCACCAAGCCTTTACGGGACAGATTATAATTCACCCCTCCACTTT CASSPSLYGTDYNSPLHF
TRBJ2-3 once TRBD1 TRBV6-6 TGTGCCAGCAGAACAGGGGCCTTAACGACAGCGGATACGCAGTATTTT CASRTGALTTADTQYF
TRBJ1-2 . TRBD1 TRBV11-3 TGTGCCAGCAGCTCCCGGACAGGGGTCACCACTAACTATGGCTACACCTTC CASSSRTGVTTNYGYTF
TRBJ1-3 . . TRBV11-2 TGTGCCAGCAGCTTAGACGGGGTCTCTGGAAACACCATATATTTT CASSLDGVSGNTIYF